A single sample is the source of the 17 T cell receptor beta chains below, sequenced in a study of OX40 agonist ivuxolimab in advanced cancers. Assay used: immunoSEQ multiplex PCR; TCRdb lists only in-frame clones, some missing. Of more than 95,000 clones in the sample, about 90% are singletons; the top ten hold roughly 0.77%. Source: CD4+ or CD8+ T cells sorted from blood, taken in a trial of the OX40 agonist ivuxolimab. These receptors were obtained from an adult with an advanced solid tumor such as melanoma, head and neck, liver or kidney cancer.

The chain uses TRBV5-1 and TRBJ2-7, with 10 bases identical to TRBD2. Germline CDR1 and CDR2: SGHRS and YFSETQ. The trim removed 0 bases at V and 3 bases at J, leaving 3 bases unmatched. CDR3 length: 15 residues. CDR3 nucleotide sequence: TGCGCCAGCAGCTTGGGAGTAGCGGGGGGCTACGAGCAGTACTTC. It specifies CASSLGVAGGYEQYF.

The chain is built from TRBV27 and TRBJ1-1, with a tentative D call TRBD1 (5 bases). V lost 2 bases and J 5 bases, leaving 15 bases between the germline ends. The CDR3 extends over 15 amino acids. Germline values: CDR1 MNHEY, CDR2 SMNVEV (reference sequence). For the CDR3, the DNA is TGTGCCAGCAGTTTAGGGCCCTGGGGGAATACTGAAGCTTTCTTT. Its translation is CASSLGPWGNTEAFF.

The J gene is TRBJ2-3, the V gene TRBV19; D is perhaps TRBD2 (6 bases). V was cut by 7 bases and J by 4 bases, with 15 bases left in between. CDR1 LNHDA and CDR2 SQIVND come from the germline V gene (reference sequence). This CDR3 spans 14 amino acids. This CDR3 reads CASNRGSGADTQYF. The CDR3, as DNA: TGTGCCAGTAATAGGGGATCGGGAGCAGATACGCAGTATTTT.

The V gene is TRBV28, the J gene TRBJ1-2; D unresolved. The CDR3 covers 11 residues. Germline-derived CDR1 and CDR2 are MDHEN and SYDVKM. Trimming took off 5 bases at V and 14 bases at J, with 15 bases between the two ends. The CDR3 is CASSEPTRVTF. In nucleotides, the CDR3 is TGTGCCAGCAGTGAACCAACAAGGGTAACCTTC.

V gene TRBV19 combines with J gene TRBJ1-6, with D uncertain. Germline assignment: CDR1 LNHDA and CDR2 SQIVND (reference sequence). CDR3 length: 16 amino acids. V shed 4 bases and J shed 2 bases, with 12 bases lying between them. The CDR3 DNA reads as TGTGCCAGTAGTACACCAGCGTGGGCCTATAATTCACCCCTCCACTTT. It translates to CASSTPAWAYNSPLHF. Together with reference TRBV19 and TRBJ1-6, the CDR3 gives the full variable domain: DGGITQSPKYLFRKEGQNVTLSCEQNLNHDAMYWYRQDPGQGLRLIYYSQIVNDFQKGDIAEGYSVSREKKESFPLTVTSAQKNPTAFYLCASSTPAWAYNSPLHFGNGTRLTVT.

The gene calls are TRBV27 and TRBJ2-7; 8 bases agree with TRBD1. Germline V lookup: CDR1 MNHEY, CDR2 SMNVEV (reference sequence). The length of the CDR3 is 15 residues. The ends lost 6 bases at V and 2 bases at J; junction bases unmatched: 9. The CDR3 protein is CASSFKQGDPYEQYF. The DNA for the CDR3 is TGTGCCAGCAGCTTTAAACAGGGGGACCCCTACGAGCAGTACTTC.

This clone was counted once. This chain uses TRBV19 with TRBJ1-1, with 8 bases matching TRBD1. The CDR3 has 15 residues. The V gene end was trimmed by 7 bases and the J gene end by 0 bases; junction bases not matched to a gene: 7. Germline-derived CDR1 and CDR2 are LNHDA and SQIVND (reference sequence). CDR3 DNA sequence: TGTGCCAGTACCAGGACAGGGAGAGTGAACACTGAAGCTTTCTTT. Translating it yields CASTRTGRVNTEAFF.

The rearrangement uses TRBV11-2 and TRBJ1-3; a weak D match, TRBD1 (5 bases). Germline assignment: CDR1 SGHAT and CDR2 FQNNGV. The CDR3 consists of 17 residues. Trimming left V 5 bases short and J 0 bases short, with 17 bases between. The chain's CDR3 is CASSGHRVRDSGNTIYF. The CDR3 nucleotides read TGTGCCAGCAGCGGACATAGGGTTCGGGACTCTGGAAACACCATATATTTT.

This rearrangement joins TRBV28 to TRBJ2-2, with D possibly being TRBD1 (6 bases). Germline-derived CDR1 and CDR2 are MDHEN and SYDVKM. V was pared by 5 bases and J by 6 bases, with 10 bases between. The length of the CDR3 is 13 residues. The CDR3 loop is CASSNRVPGELFF. The DNA of the CDR3 is TGTGCCAGCAGTAACAGGGTACCCGGGGAGCTGTTTTTT.

The chain employs TRBV7-2 and TRBJ2-1, with 14 bases aligning to TRBD2. The CDR3 is 15 amino acids. Trimming removed 1 base from V and 9 bases from J; junction bases left unmatched: 2. Germline assignment: CDR1 SGHTA and CDR2 FQGNSA. This CDR3 is CASSLGLAGGTEQFF. As DNA, the CDR3 is TGTGCCAGCAGCTTAGGACTAGCGGGGGGGACTGAGCAGTTCTTC.

This clone was detected a few times. The chain uses TRBV18 and TRBJ1-2, with D tentatively TRBD1 (6 bases). This CDR3 region has 13 residues. In germline, CDR1 is KGHSH, CDR2 LQKENI. V lost 3 bases and J 6 bases, leaving 11 bases between the germline ends. The CDR3 region has the DNA TGTGCCAGCTCACCGGAACAGGGCAATGGCTACACCTTC. It translates to CASSPEQGNGYTF.

The chain couples TRBV28 to TRBJ1-2, with 7 bases matching TRBD1. The length of the CDR3 is 13 residues. V was pared by 4 bases and J by 2 bases, with 1 base of the junction left unmatched. Germline V CDR1 and CDR2: MDHEN, SYDVKM. CDR3 residues: CASSWGQNYGYTF. CDR3 nucleotides: TGTGCCAGCAGTTGGGGACAGAACTATGGCTACACCTTC.

The CDR3 loop reads CASSHTRTGPGELFF. CDR3 nucleotides: TGTGCCAGCAGCCACACACGGACAGGGCCCGGGGAGCTGTTTTTT. V gene TRBV7-9 combines with J gene TRBJ2-2; 8 positions agree with TRBD1. Per germline, CDR1 SEHNR and CDR2 FQNEAQ (reference sequence). Germline trimming cut 5 bases from V and 6 bases from J; bases unmatched to any gene: 8. This CDR3 has 15 amino acids.

Only a few counts were recorded for this clone. The genes are TRBV4-2 and TRBJ1-2, with 7 bases identical to TRBD1. The CDR3 loop spans 16 amino acids. Unmatched junction bases numbered 13, after V lost 1 base and J lost 8 bases. The germline V gene has CDR1 LGHNA and CDR2 YNFKEQ. CDR3 in DNA: TGTGCCAGCAGCCAAGGTGGGACAGATCAATTTCGGGGCTACACCTTC. Its protein product is CASSQGGTDQFRGYTF.

The V call is TRBV7-2, the J call TRBJ2-7; 10 bases map to TRBD2. Germline values: CDR1 SGHTA, CDR2 FQGNSA. The CDR3 spans 16 residues. Losses at the gene ends were 4 bases for V and 2 bases for J; bases not matched to a gene: 8. The chain's CDR3 is CASSSRTSGFPYEQYF. In nucleotides, the CDR3 is TGTGCCAGCAGCTCACGGACTAGCGGATTCCCCTACGAGCAGTACTTC. The complete variable domain, with remaining parts taken from reference TRBV7-2 and TRBJ2-7, reads GAGVSQSPSNKVTEKGKDVELRCDPISGHTALYWYRQSLGQGLEFLIYFQGNSAPDKSGLPSDRFSAERTGGSVSTLTIQRTQQEDSAVYLCASSSRTSGFPYEQYFGPGTRLTVT.

The chain joins TRBV10-3 to TRBJ2-2; D is possibly TRBD2 (6 bases). CDR3 length: 16 residues. Trimming removed 0 bases at V and 5 bases at J, with 13 bases between. CDR1 is ENHRY and CDR2 is SYGVKD in the germline V gene. CDR3 sequence (DNA): TGTGCCATCAGTGAGTCGCTACCCGGACTAACCGGGGAGCTGTTTTTT. It is translated as CAISESLPGLTGELFF.

The V gene is TRBV18, the J gene TRBJ1-4; 8 bases align to TRBD1. The germline V gene has CDR1 KGHSH and CDR2 LQKENI. The CDR3 is 15 residues long. Trimming removed 4 bases from V and 5 bases from J; junction bases left unmatched: 6. The CDR3 DNA follows: TGTGCCAGCTCACGCCTACAGGGGGGGAATGAAAAACTGTTTTTT. Its translation: CASSRLQGGNEKLFF.